This passage covers 21 T cell receptor beta chains from one sample sequenced in a study of PD-L1 blockade in urothelial cancer (dated by TCRdb to about 2017). Preparation of the library involved the immunoSEQ multiplex PCR assay. Drawn from immuneACCESS, this table holds only the in-frame rearrangements with V and J called that TCRdb kept. Clones are partly lost; checked studies trace under half to an unresolved V gene and leave the rest unexplained. The sample data list approximately 39,000 clones, and roughly 91% of these were observed just once. 1.5% to 2.5% of the sample comes from the top ten. The sequencing used PBMCs, collected around atezolizumab (anti-PD-L1) treatment. The receptors shown here come from a man aged 55 to 70 with urothelial cancer.

This sequence joins TRBV5-4 and TRBJ2-5; D perhaps matches TRBD2 (6 bases). The CDR3 sequence is 17 residues long. V lost 4 bases, J lost 2 bases, and 21 bases lay in between. Looked up from germline, CDR1 is SGHNT and CDR2 is YYREEE (reference sequence). In nucleotides, the CDR3 is TGTGCCAGCAGCCGGGGAGGAGCAGGGCTAACTCAAGAGACCCAGTACTTC. The encoded protein is CASSRGGAGLTQETQYF.

V usage is TRBV7-2 and J usage is TRBJ1-4; D is unresolved. The CDR3 runs 15 residues. CDR1 SGHTA and CDR2 FQGNSA come from the germline V gene. V gave up 5 bases and J gave up 4 bases, with 14 bases separating them. CDR3 loop: CASSPPDTYNEKLFF. The CDR3 bases are TGTGCCAGCAGCCCCCCCGACACTTATAATGAAAAACTGTTTTTT.

The V gene is TRBV11-2, the J gene TRBJ2-7; 7 bases line up with TRBD2. Germline V gene data show CDR1 as SGHAT and CDR2 as FQNNGV. The trim removed 5 bases at V and 0 bases at J, leaving 4 bases unmatched. This CDR3 contains 14 residues. CDR3 nucleotides: TGTGCCAGCAGCCCCGGGACTATCTCCTACGAGCAGTACTTC. Residues: CASSPGTISYEQYF. The complete variable domain, with remaining parts taken from reference TRBV11-2 and TRBJ2-7, reads EAGVAQSPRYKIIEKRQSVAFWCNPISGHATLYWYQQILGQGPKLLIQFQNNGVVDDSQLPKDRFSAERLKGVDSTLKIQPAKLEDSAVYLCASSPGTISYEQYFGPGTRLTVT.

The rearrangement links TRBV5-8 to TRBJ2-3; TRBD2 agrees at 10 bases. This CDR3 region has 17 residues. V shed 5 bases, J shed 2 bases, and the junction held 11 bases outside the gene matches. Germline values: CDR1 SGHTS, CDR2 YDEGEE. The CDR3 reads CASSYLKRGGDTDTQYF. In nucleotides, the CDR3 is TGTGCCAGCAGTTACCTAAAGCGGGGGGGAGACACAGATACGCAGTATTTT.

The V call is TRBV28, the J call TRBJ1-5, with D perhaps TRBD1 (6 bases). CDR3 length equals 15 residues. The V gene lost 3 bases and the J gene lost 6 bases, with 15 bases spanning the gap. CDR1 and CDR2 from the germline V gene are MDHEN and SYDVKM. CDR3 region: CASSFNIQGGQPQHF. The CDR3 DNA follows: TGTGCCAGCAGTTTTAATATACAGGGCGGTCAGCCCCAGCATTTT.

The rearrangement uses TRBV7-3 and TRBJ2-1; possibly TRBD1 for D (6 bases). V shed 5 bases and J shed 1 base, with 12 bases lying between them. The germline gives CDR1 SGHTA, CDR2 FQGTGA. The CDR3 consists of 15 residues. The CDR3 DNA reads as TGTGCCAGCAGCCCCCAGACAGGTTCCTACAATGAGCAGTTCTTC. Protein product: CASSPQTGSYNEQFF.

The chain employs TRBV6-1 and TRBJ2-3, with D possibly matching TRBD2 (6 bases). The CDR3 covers 16 residues. Germline CDR1 and CDR2: MNHNS and SASEGT. Deletions cut 2 bases from V and 0 bases from J, with 12 bases between. CDR3: CASSEWLSGSTDTQYF. In nucleotides, the CDR3 is TGTGCCAGCAGTGAATGGTTAAGCGGGAGCACAGATACGCAGTATTTT.

V and J are TRBV5-5 and TRBJ2-1; 9 bases fit TRBD1. V lost 1 base, J lost 6 bases, and 5 bases stayed unmatched. Germline values: CDR1 SGHKS, CDR2 YYEKEE (reference sequence). This CDR3 region has 15 residues. CDR3 bases: TGTGCCAGCAGCTTGACAGGGGGCTCCCTCAATGAGCAGTTCTTC. It translates to CASSLTGGSLNEQFF.

The rearrangement uses TRBV15 and TRBJ1-1; a possible D gene is TRBD1 (6 bases). Germline assignment: CDR1 LNHNV and CDR2 YYDKDF (reference sequence). This CDR3 has 15 amino acids. Trimming removed 1 base at V and 6 bases at J, with 15 bases between. CDR3: CATSRAAGERAEAFF. The CDR3 nucleotides read TGTGCCACCAGCAGAGCGGCAGGGGAAAGGGCTGAAGCTTTCTTT.

The chain couples TRBV28 to TRBJ1-3; TRBD1 is a possible D gene (6 bases). The CDR3 sequence is 14 residues long. Germline CDR1 MDHEN, CDR2 SYDVKM. The CDR3 DNA reads as TGTGCAGAGGGACACCTATCCTCTGGAAACACCATATATTTT. Translated, it gives CAEGHLSSGNTIYF.

The gene calls are TRBV30 and TRBJ1-1; unclear D gene. Trimming left V 4 bases short and J 3 bases short, with 15 bases between. This CDR3 is 14 amino acids long. Germline V gene lookup returns CDR1 GTSNPN and CDR2 SVGIG (reference sequence). The CDR3 spells CAWTLRASYTEAFF. CDR3 nucleotide sequence: TGTGCCTGGACCCTGAGGGCGTCGTACACTGAAGCTTTCTTT.

This rearrangement joins TRBV4-3 to TRBJ1-1, with D unclear. Trimming shortened V by 1 base and J by 1 base, and 4 bases separated the two germline ends. The CDR3 is 13 amino acids. Germline CDR1 reads LGHNA; CDR2 reads YSLEER. CDR3 coding DNA: TGCGCCAGCAGCCAAGCCGGGAACACTGAAGCTTTCTTT. It encodes CASSQAGNTEAFF.

The chain joins TRBV5-1 to TRBJ2-2, with D possibly TRBD1 on 6 matching bases. Per the germline V gene, CDR1 is SGHRS and CDR2 is YFSETQ. The CDR3 has 14 residues. V lost 4 bases and J 1 base, leaving 8 bases between the germline ends. The CDR3 DNA follows: TGCGCCAGCAGCCCGGGACAGAACACCGGGGAGCTGTTTTTT. Translating it yields CASSPGQNTGELFF.

The chain carries TRBV7-3 and TRBJ2-5, with 11 positions matching TRBD2. CDR1 is SGHTA and CDR2 is FQGTGA in the germline V gene. The CDR3 has 19 amino acids. After removal of 5 bases from V and 4 bases from J, the junction contained 18 bases not matched to a gene. CDR3 sequence reads: CASSARARSSGGEGETQYF. DNA for the CDR3: TGTGCCAGCAGCGCGCGTGCCCGGAGTAGCGGGGGGGAGGGAGAGACCCAGTACTTC.

Turning to this clone: Other DNA sequences in this specimen translate into the identical CDR3. This chain links TRBV4-2 with TRBJ2-7; maybe TRBD1 (5 bases). The CDR3 extends over 14 amino acids. Looked up from germline, CDR1 is LGHNA and CDR2 is YNFKEQ. Between the trimmed V and J ends, which lost 1 base and 1 base, there was a span of 8 bases. The CDR3 region has the DNA TGTGCCAGCAGCCAAGGGGCAGGGTCCTACGAGCAGTACTTC. Residues: CASSQGAGSYEQYF.

This clone is a singleton in its sample. This chain connects TRBV5-6 to TRBJ1-5, with TRBD1 identical over 8 bases. CDR3 length equals 15 residues. Per germline, CDR1 SGHDT and CDR2 YYEEEE. V trimming: 4 bases; J trimming: 7 bases; junction bases outside the gene matches: 10. For the CDR3, the DNA is TGTGCCAGCAGCACCAGCCGGACAGGGCGGCAGCCCCAGCATTTT. Encoded protein: CASSTSRTGRQPQHF.

The rearrangement uses TRBV7-2 and TRBJ1-2, with 9 bases aligning to TRBD1. The germline CDR1 and CDR2 sequences are SGHTA and FQGNSA. The V gene end was trimmed by 4 bases and the J gene end by 8 bases; junction bases not matched to a gene: 8. The CDR3 totals 14 residues. The CDR3, as DNA: TGTGCCAGCAGCTCCGCACAGGGGGCTGAGGGCTACACCTTC. Translation gives CASSSAQGAEGYTF. The complete variable domain, with remaining parts taken from reference TRBV7-2 and TRBJ1-2, reads GAGVSQSPSNKVTEKGKDVELRCDPISGHTALYWYRQSLGQGLEFLIYFQGNSAPDKSGLPSDRFSAERTGGSVSTLTIQRTQQEDSAVYLCASSSAQGAEGYTFGSGTRLTVV.

This rearrangement joins TRBV2 to TRBJ2-7, with TRBD2 matching 8 bases. In germline, CDR1 is SNHLY, CDR2 FYNNEI. The CDR3 extends over 16 amino acids. V gave up 6 bases and J gave up 2 bases; unmatched junction bases: 12. The CDR3 DNA sequence: TGTGCCAGCAGGGAGTCCGGGGGGGCTTGGCCCTACGAGCAGTACTTC. Its protein product is CASRESGGAWPYEQYF. Combining the CDR3 with reference TRBV2 and TRBJ2-7 gives the whole variable domain EPEVTQTPSHQVTQMGQEVILRCVPISNHLYFYWYRQILGQKVEFLVSFYNNEISEKSEIFDDQFSVERPDGSNFTLKIRSTKLEDSAMYFCASRESGGAWPYEQYFGPGTRLTVT.

V gene TRBV27 combines with J gene TRBJ2-3; TRBD2 agrees at 12 bases. Trimming took 5 bases from V and 1 from J; bases not matched to a gene: 4. Looked up from germline, CDR1 is MNHEY and CDR2 is SMNVEV (reference sequence). The CDR3 totals 16 residues. CDR3 nucleotide sequence: TGTGCCAGCAGTCCGACTAGCGGGAGTGGCACAGATACGCAGTATTTT. Protein: CASSPTSGSGTDTQYF.

The chain is built from TRBV6-5 and TRBJ1-1; maybe TRBD1 (6 bases). Germline V CDR1 and CDR2: MNHEY, SVGAGI. The CDR3 runs to 14 residues. V gave up 9 bases and J gave up 0 bases, with 14 bases separating them. The chain's CDR3 is CASRSDRMNTEAFF. In nucleotides, the CDR3 is TGTGCCAGTCGATCCGACAGGATGAACACTGAAGCTTTCTTT.

The CDR3 is CAISEGQGKDNQPQHF. DNA of the CDR3: TGTGCCATCAGTGAGGGACAGGGAAAAGACAATCAGCCCCAGCATTTT. The chain joins TRBV10-3 to TRBJ1-5; TRBD1 matches 8 bases. The J segment lost 3 bases and the V segment lost 2 bases, leaving 6 bases of the junction unmatched. Germline V CDR1 and CDR2: ENHRY, SYGVKD. The CDR3 has 16 residues.